The present entry profiles one T cell receptor beta chain with its context. The sample originates from a study of blood T cell repertoires in COVID-19. About the study: Researchers got acute and convalescent COVID-19 samples from the United States, Italy and Spain. T cells, B-cell-depleted T cells, or PBMCs supplied cDNA or gDNA.

Profiling relied on immunoSEQ multiplex PCR, and the TCRdb table lists in-frame clones only, not all of them. Of 200,000 or so clones in the sample, more than 80% were seen once. The sequence derives from a woman younger than 30 in a cohort exposed to, infected with or recovered from COVID-19 (not recorded which). The source material was PBMCs or T cells enriched from blood (not recorded which).

The CDR3 here is CASKDRAGNQPQHF. DNA for the CDR3: TGTGCCAGCAAGGACAGGGCTGGCAATCAGCCCCAGCATTTT. The chain has TRBV2 and TRBJ1-5; 8 nucleotides line up with TRBD1. Germline V lookup: CDR1 SNHLY, CDR2 FYNNEI. The V gene end was trimmed by 7 bases and the J gene end by 2 bases; junction bases not matched to a gene: 4. The CDR3 is 14 residues long.